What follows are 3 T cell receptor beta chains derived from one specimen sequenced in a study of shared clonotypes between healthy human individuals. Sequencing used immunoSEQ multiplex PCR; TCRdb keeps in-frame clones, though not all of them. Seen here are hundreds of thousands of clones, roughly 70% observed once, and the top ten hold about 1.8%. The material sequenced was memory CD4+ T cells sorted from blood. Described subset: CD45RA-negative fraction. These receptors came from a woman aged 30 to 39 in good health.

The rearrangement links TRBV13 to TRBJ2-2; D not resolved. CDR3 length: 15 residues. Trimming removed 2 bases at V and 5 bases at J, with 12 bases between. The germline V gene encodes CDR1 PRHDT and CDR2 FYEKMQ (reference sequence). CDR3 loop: CASSLNEVGTGELFF. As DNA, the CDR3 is TGTGCCAGCAGCTTAAACGAAGTAGGGACCGGGGAGCTGTTTTTT.

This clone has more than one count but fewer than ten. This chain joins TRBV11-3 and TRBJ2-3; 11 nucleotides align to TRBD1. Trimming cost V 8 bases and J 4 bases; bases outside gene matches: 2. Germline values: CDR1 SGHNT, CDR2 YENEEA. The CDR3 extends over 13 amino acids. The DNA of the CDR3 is TGTGCCAGCGGACAGGGGGCATCAGATACGCAGTATTTT. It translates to CASGQGASDTQYF.

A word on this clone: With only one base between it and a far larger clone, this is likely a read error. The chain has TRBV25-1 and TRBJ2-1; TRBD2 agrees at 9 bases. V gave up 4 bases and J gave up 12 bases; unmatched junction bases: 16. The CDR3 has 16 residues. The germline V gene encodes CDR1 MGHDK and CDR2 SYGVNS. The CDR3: CASSGTAGLAKDGQFF. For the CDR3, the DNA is TGTGCCAGCAGTGGAACAGCGGGACTAGCTAAAGATGGGCAGTTCTTC.